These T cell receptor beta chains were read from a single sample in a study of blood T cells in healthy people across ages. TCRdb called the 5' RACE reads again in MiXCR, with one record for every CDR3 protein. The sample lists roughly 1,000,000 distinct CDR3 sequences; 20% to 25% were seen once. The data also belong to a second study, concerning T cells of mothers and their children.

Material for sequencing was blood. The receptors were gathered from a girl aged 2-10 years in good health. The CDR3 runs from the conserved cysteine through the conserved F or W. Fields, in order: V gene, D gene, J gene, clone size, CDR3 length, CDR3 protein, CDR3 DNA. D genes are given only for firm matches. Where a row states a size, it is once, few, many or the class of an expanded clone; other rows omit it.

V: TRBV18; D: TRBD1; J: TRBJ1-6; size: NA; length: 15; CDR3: CASSLQGQGNSPLHF; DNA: TGTGCCAGCTCACTACAAGGACAGGGAAATTCACCCCTCCACTTT
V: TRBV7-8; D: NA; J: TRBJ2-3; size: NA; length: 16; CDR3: CASSLVRLVSTDTQYF; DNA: TGTGCCAGCAGCTTAGTGCGTCTAGTCTCCACAGATACGCAGTATTTT
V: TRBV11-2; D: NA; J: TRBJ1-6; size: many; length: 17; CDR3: CAGSHRDTPAYNSPLHF; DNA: TGTGCCGGCTCTCACCGGGACACCCCGGCCTATAATTCACCCCTCCACTTT
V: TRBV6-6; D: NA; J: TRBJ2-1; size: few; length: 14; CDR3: CASRSAGLYNEQFF; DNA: TGTGCCAGCAGGTCCGCGGGACTCTACAATGAGCAGTTCTTC
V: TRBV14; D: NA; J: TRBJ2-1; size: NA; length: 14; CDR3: CASSTGLHYNEQFF; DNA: TGTGCCAGCAGCACGGGACTTCACTACAATGAGCAGTTCTTC
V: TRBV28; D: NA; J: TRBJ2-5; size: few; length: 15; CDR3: CASSFSVEAEETQYF; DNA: TGTGCCAGCAGTTTTAGTGTTGAGGCAGAAGAGACCCAGTACTTC
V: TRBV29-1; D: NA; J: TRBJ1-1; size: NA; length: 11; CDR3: CSHLRRDEAFF; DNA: TGCAGTCACCTTAGGAGGGATGAAGCTTTCTTT
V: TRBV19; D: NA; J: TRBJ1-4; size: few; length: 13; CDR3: CASVDPTNEKLFF; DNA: TGTGCCAGTGTTGACCCAACTAATGAAAAACTGTTTTTT
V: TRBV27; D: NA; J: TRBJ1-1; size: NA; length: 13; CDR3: CASRQTLGTEAFF; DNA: TGTGCCAGCAGACAGACGCTGGGAACTGAAGCTTTCTTT
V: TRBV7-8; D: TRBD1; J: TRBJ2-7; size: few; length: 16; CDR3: CATFRTGTEDPYEQYF; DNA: TGTGCCACCTTCCGTACCGGGACAGAGGATCCCTACGAGCAGTACTTC
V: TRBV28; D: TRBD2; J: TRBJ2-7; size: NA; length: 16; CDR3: CASSFQPRDYSYEQYF; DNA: TGTGCCAGCAGTTTCCAACCCCGGGACTACTCCTACGAGCAGTACTTC
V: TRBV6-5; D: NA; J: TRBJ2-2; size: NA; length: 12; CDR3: CASSYMGGELFF; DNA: TGTGCCAGCAGTTATATGGGCGGGGAGCTGTTTTTT
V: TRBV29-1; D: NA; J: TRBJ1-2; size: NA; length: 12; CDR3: CSDKTAIYGYTF; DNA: TGCAGCGATAAGACAGCCATTTATGGCTACACCTTC
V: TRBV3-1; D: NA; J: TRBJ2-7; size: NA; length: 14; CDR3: CASSQGTPSDEQYF; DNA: TGTGCCAGCAGCCAAGGCACGCCGTCAGACGAGCAGTACTTC
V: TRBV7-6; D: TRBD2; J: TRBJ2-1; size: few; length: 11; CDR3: CASSTGTSQFF; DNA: TGTGCCAGCAGCACCGGGACTAGCCAGTTCTTC
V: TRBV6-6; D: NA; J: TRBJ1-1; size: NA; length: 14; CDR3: CASRHRVGSTEAFF; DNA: TGTGCCAGCAGGCACAGGGTGGGTAGCACTGAAGCTTTCTTT
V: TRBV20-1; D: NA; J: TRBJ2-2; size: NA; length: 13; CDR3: CSTRSGNTGELFF; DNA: TGCAGTACTAGAAGCGGGAACACCGGGGAGCTGTTTTTT
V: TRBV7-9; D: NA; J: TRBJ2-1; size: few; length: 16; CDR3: CASSLAAGGRTNEQFF; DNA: TGTGCCAGCAGCTTAGCGGCCGGCGGGCGGACCAATGAGCAGTTCTTC
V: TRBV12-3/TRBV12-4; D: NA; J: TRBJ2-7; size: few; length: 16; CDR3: CASSWGQFTPSYEQYF; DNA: TGTGCCAGCAGTTGGGGGCAATTTACCCCATCCTACGAGCAGTACTTC
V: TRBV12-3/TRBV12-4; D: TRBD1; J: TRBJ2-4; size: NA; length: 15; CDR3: CASSRTGVAKNIQYF; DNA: TGTGCCAGCAGTCGGACAGGGGTAGCCAAAAACATTCAGTACTTC
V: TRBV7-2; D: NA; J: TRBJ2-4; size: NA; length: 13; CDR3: CASSLWFLDIQYF; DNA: TGTGCCAGCAGCTTATGGTTCCTTGACATTCAGTACTTC
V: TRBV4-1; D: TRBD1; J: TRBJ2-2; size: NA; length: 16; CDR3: CASSQPGQGMNGELFF; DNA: TGCGCCAGCAGCCAACCGGGACAGGGAATGAACGGGGAGCTGTTTTTT
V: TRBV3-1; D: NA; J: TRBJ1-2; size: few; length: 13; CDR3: CASSLIQGYGYTF; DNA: TGTGCCAGCAGCCTCATCCAGGGGTATGGCTACACCTTC
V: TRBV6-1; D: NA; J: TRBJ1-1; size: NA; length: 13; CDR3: CASSERGITEAFF; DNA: TGTGCCAGCAGTGAACGAGGGATCACTGAAGCTTTCTTT
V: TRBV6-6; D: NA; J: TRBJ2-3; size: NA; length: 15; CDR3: CASSQKQWETDTQYF; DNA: TGTGCCAGCAGCCAAAAACAGTGGGAAACAGATACGCAGTATTTT
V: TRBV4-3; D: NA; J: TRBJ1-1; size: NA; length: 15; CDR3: CASSSHRQLNTEAFF; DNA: TGCGCCAGCAGCTCCCACCGACAGCTGAACACTGAAGCTTTCTTT
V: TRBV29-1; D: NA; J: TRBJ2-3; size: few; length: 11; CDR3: CSSDSTDTQYF; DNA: TGCAGCTCGGATTCCACAGATACGCAGTATTTT
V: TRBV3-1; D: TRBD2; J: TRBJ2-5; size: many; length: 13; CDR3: CASSQGGEETQYF; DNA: TGCGCCAGCAGCCAGGGAGGGGAAGAGACCCAGTACTTC
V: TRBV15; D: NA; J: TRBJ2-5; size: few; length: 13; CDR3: CATSRDKQETQYF; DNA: TGTGCCACCAGCAGAGATAAGCAAGAGACCCAGTACTTC
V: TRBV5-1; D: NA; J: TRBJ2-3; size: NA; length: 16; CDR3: CASSFPAGGTTDTQYF; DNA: TGCGCCAGCAGCTTTCCTGCAGGGGGGACAACAGATACGCAGTATTTT
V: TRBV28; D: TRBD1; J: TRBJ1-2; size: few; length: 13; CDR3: CASSLYTGGGYTF; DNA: TGTGCCAGCAGTTTATATACAGGGGGCGGCTACACCTTC
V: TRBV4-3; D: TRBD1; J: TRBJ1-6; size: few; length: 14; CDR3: CASSQGQGNSPLHF; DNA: TGCGCCAGCAGCCAAGGACAGGGGAACTCACCCCTCCACTTT
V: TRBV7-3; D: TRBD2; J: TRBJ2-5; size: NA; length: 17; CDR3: CASSLGRLAGARETQYF; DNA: TGTGCCAGCAGCTTAGGCCGCCTAGCGGGAGCGAGAGAGACCCAGTACTTC
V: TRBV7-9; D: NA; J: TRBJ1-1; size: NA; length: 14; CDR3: CASSLSDPYTEAFF; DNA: TGTGCCAGCAGCTTATCCGATCCTTACACTGAAGCTTTCTTT
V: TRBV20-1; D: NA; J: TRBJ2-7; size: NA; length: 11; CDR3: CSVATGAEQYF; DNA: TGCAGTGTCGCAACGGGGGCCGAGCAGTACTTC
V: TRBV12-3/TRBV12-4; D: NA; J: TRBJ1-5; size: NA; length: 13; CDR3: CASGRTENQPQHF; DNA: TGTGCCAGCGGTCGGACTGAGAATCAGCCCCAGCATTTT
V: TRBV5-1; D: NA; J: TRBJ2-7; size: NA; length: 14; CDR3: CASSSLLRNYEQYF; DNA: TGCGCCAGCAGCTCCCTACTTCGCAACTACGAGCAGTACTTC
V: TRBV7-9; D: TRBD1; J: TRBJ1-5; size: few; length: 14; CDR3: CASSSGGNNQPQHF; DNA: TGTGCCAGCAGCTCAGGGGGGAACAATCAGCCCCAGCATTTT
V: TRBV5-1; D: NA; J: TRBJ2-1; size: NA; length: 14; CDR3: CASSLVGRYNEQFF; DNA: TGCGCCAGCAGCTTGGTGGGACGCTACAATGAGCAGTTCTTC
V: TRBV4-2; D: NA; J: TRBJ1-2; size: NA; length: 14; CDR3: CASSPVGQDYGYTF; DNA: TGTGCCAGCAGCCCCGTCGGTCAGGACTATGGCTACACCTTC
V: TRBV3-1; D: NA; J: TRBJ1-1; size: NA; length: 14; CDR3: CASSQDAGATEAFF; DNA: TGTGCCAGCAGCCAAGATGCGGGGGCCACTGAAGCTTTCTTT
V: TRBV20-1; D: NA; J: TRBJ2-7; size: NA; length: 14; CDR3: CSAIGLGRGNEQYF; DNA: TGCAGTGCTATAGGACTGGGGCGGGGTAACGAGCAGTACTTC
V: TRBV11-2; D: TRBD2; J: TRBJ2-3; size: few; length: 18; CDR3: CASSLRLAGGSSTDTQYF; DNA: TGTGCCAGCAGCTTACGACTAGCGGGGGGCTCTAGCACAGATACGCAGTATTTT
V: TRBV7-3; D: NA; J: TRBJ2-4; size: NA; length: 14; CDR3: CASSLSSTKNIQYF; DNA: TGTGCCAGCAGCTTATCCTCAACTAAAAACATTCAGTACTTC
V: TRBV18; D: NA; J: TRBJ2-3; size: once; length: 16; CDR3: CASSPMLGSSTDTQYF; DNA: TGTGCCAGCTCACCGATGCTCGGGTCTAGCACAGATACGCAGTATTTT
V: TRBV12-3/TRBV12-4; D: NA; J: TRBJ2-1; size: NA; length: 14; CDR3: CASSPAGRYNEQFF; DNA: TGTGCCAGCAGCCCTGCGGGGAGATACAATGAGCAGTTCTTC
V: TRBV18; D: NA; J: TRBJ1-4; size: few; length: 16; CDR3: CASSSGQPAGNEKLFF; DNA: TGTGCCAGCTCATCGGGACAACCGGCGGGTAATGAAAAACTGTTTTTT
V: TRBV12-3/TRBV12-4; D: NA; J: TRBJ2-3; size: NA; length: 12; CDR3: CASRAGADTQYF; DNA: TGTGCCAGCAGGGCTGGAGCAGATACGCAGTATTTT